The clone carrying this T cell receptor (beta chain) appeared a single time. Trimming took 6 bases from V and 6 from J, leaving 14 bases between them. The CDR3 sequence is 13 residues long. The germline gives CDR1 SNHLY, CDR2 FYNNEI. The data originate from a study of OX40 agonist ivuxolimab in advanced cancers. Data came from immunoSEQ multiplex PCR; TCRdb stores just in-frame clones and leaves some out. In the table there are about 59,000 clones, around 87% of which are singletons. This receptor was taken from an adult with an advanced solid tumor such as melanoma, head and neck, liver or kidney cancer. The chain employs TRBV2 and TRBJ2-5; a weak D match, TRBD2 (5 bases). Sequenced material: CD4+ or CD8+ T cells sorted from blood, taken in a trial of the OX40 agonist ivuxolimab. CDR3 DNA sequence: TGTGCCAGCAGCCTCGGGCTCGGGAAGACCCAGTACTTC. It translates to CASSLGLGKTQYF. The variable domain in full, with the rest retrieved from reference TRBV2 and TRBJ2-5, is EPEVTQTPSHQVTQMGQEVILRCVPISNHLYFYWYRQILGQKVEFLVSFYNNEISEKSEIFDDQFSVERPDGSNFTLKIRSTKLEDSAMYFCASSLGLGKTQYFGPGTRLLVL.